Here is one T cell receptor beta chain with its context. The data stem from a study of regulatory T cells in long-lasting Graves disease. Building of the TCR beta libraries involved iRepertoire HTBI primers and Arm-PCR of CDR3 regions. MiXCR, run by TCRdb on the multiplex PCR reads, gives a single entry per CDR3 protein. The repertoire holds under 450,000 distinct CDR3 sequences, with 23% as singletons. Time point defined: persistent/refractory GD, antithyroid drugs over 5 years with positive TRAb. From RNA extracted from PBMCs, the TCR library was made. Investigators report Graves' disease was diagnosed under American Thyroid Association guidelines. The peripheral blood volume drawn was approximately 9 milliliters, and it was collected into EDTA tubes. V trimming: 4 bases; J trimming: 8 bases; junction bases outside the gene matches: 18. The germline V gene encodes CDR1 SGHDT and CDR2 YYEEEE. The CDR3 covers 17 residues.

Sequencing was performed on peripheral blood mononuclear cells (PBMCs), taken when the disease was refractory, from a patient treated with antithyroid drugs. The TCR sequence derives from a female donor with Graves disease. This sequence joins TRBV5-6 and TRBJ1-5; TRBD1 aligns across 7 bases. The CDR3 here is CASSITPPTGDNEPQHF. The CDR3 DNA is TGTGCCAGCAGCATCACCCCGCCCACAGGGGATAATGAGCCCCAGCATTTT.